This T cell receptor (beta chain) was captured in a study of CD4 T cells in relation to SARS-CoV-2 and coronaviruses. Study overall: Convalescent patients were fewer than ten males and 4 females; two were Hispanic. The study, taken as a whole, reports: No crossreactivity against non-spike viral proteins was tested here. The assay detects memory recall responses, not culture-primed primary responses.

Concerning this clone itself: Its target is not known.

Clones were sequenced by immunoSEQ multiplex PCR, and TCRdb holds only the in-frame ones, with some missing. The sample lists more than 35,000 clones, around 80% occurring once. The sequencing sample was made of memory CD4+ T cells from PBMCs, cultured in vitro. This sequence was found in an adult with COVID-19.

In DNA, the CDR3 is TGTGCCAGTATGAGAGGACAGGGGGCGCTTGCCGGGGAGCTGTTTTTT. Encoded protein: CASMRGQGALAGELFF. The rearrangement joins TRBV19 to TRBJ2-2; 11 bases fit TRBD1. Germline V gives CDR1 LNHDA, CDR2 SQIVND (reference sequence). The CDR3 spans 16 residues. The V segment lost 7 bases and the J segment 6 bases; nucleotides outside the gene matches: 10.